These 17 T cell receptor beta chains originate from one sample sequenced in a study of CD8+CD57+ T cells in acquired aplastic anemia. The authors sequenced patients whose flow cytometry had shown CD8+CD57+ cell expansion. CDR3 and TCR beta VDJ profiling relied on genomic DNA as the template. One entry per CDR3 protein, called by TCRdb with MiXCR from the reads. The sample carries 130,000 or so distinct CDR3 sequences, 55% to 60% recorded once. Sequenced sample: sorted CD4+, CD8+, or CD8+CD57+ T cells (not recorded which) from PBMCs. The origin of the receptors is a human donor with aplastic anemia.

Of note for this clonotype: A read error may produce the germline difference seen at one junction end. The V call is TRBV4-1, the J call TRBJ2-3; TRBD2 is a possible D gene (5 bases). CDR1 and CDR2 (germline): MGHRA, YSYEKL. CDR3 size: 15 residues. This CDR3 is CASNQGWESTDTQYF. The DNA for the CDR3 is TGCGCCAGCAACCAAGGTTGGGAGAGCACAGATACGCAGTATTTT.

The chain uses TRBV15 and TRBJ1-4, with D possibly being TRBD1 (6 bases). V gave up 5 bases and J gave up 0 bases, with 19 bases separating them. Germline CDR1 is LNHNV and CDR2 is YYDKDF (reference sequence). The CDR3 spans 18 residues. CDR3 sequence reads: CATSLAGHPSATNEKLFF. The CDR3, as DNA: TGTGCCACCAGCTTGGCGGGACACCCCTCTGCAACTAATGAAAAACTGTTTTTT.

The CDR3 loop is CATSRAGTGGLTYEQYF. The CDR3 bases are TGTGCCACCAGCAGAGCCGGGACAGGGGGACTTACCTACGAGCAGTACTTC. The genes are TRBV15 and TRBJ2-5; TRBD1 matches at 11 bases. The DNA end is a closer match to TRBJ2-7, so the J assignment may be wrong. The germline V gene has CDR1 LNHNV and CDR2 YYDKDF (reference sequence). The CDR3 sequence is 17 residues long.

V and J are TRBV29-1 and TRBJ2-2; 7 bases are shared with TRBD1. Germline assignment: CDR1 SQVTM and CDR2 ANQGSEA. The CDR3 covers 13 residues. The V segment lost 6 bases and the J segment 4 bases; nucleotides outside the gene matches: 5. The DNA for the CDR3 is TGCAGCGTCGTACAGGGGACCACCGGGGAGCTGTTTTTT. Translated: CSVVQGTTGELFF.

The V gene is TRBV4-3, the J gene TRBJ1-1, with no clear D. V lost 0 bases and J lost 3, with 11 bases in between. The length of the CDR3 is 15 residues. Germline CDR1 is LGHNA and CDR2 is YSLEER. The CDR3 reads CASSQDASLDTEAFF. The DNA for the CDR3 is TGCGCCAGCAGCCAAGATGCTTCGTTGGACACTGAAGCTTTCTTT.

A remark on this clonotype: The junction shows a germline mismatch at one end, possibly a read error. The gene calls are TRBV3-1 and TRBJ2-1; D ambiguous. This CDR3 contains 13 residues. Germline values: CDR1 LGHDT, CDR2 YNNKEL (reference sequence). The CDR3 region is CASSQDPDNEQVF. The CDR3 DNA sequence: TGTGCCAGCAGCCAAGACCCTGACAATGAGCAGGTCTTC.

The J gene is TRBJ2-1, the V gene TRBV13; 8 bases match TRBD1. The CDR3 contains 15 residues. In germline, CDR1 is PRHDT, CDR2 FYEKMQ (reference sequence). The trim removed 3 bases at V and 1 base at J, leaving 2 bases unmatched. CDR3 nucleotides: TGTGCCAGCAGCTTCGACAGGGGTTCCTACAATGAGCAGTTCTTC. Protein: CASSFDRGSYNEQFF.

The chain couples TRBV20-1 to TRBJ1-1, with D tentatively TRBD1 (6 bases). CDR1 and CDR2 (germline): DFQATT, SNEGSKA (reference sequence). V gave up 4 bases and J gave up 8 bases, with 11 bases separating them. This CDR3 comprises 11 residues. Here the CDR3 reads CSAMGTGEAFF. For the CDR3, the DNA is TGCAGTGCTATGGGAACAGGGGAAGCTTTCTTT.

V usage is TRBV7-9 and J usage is TRBJ1-6; D gene uncertain. Germline CDR1 reads SEHNR; CDR2 reads FQNEAQ (reference sequence). The CDR3 is 12 amino acids. Between the trimmed V and J ends, which lost 1 base and 10 bases, there was a span of 5 bases. CDR3 DNA: TGTGCCAGCAGCTTAGTGGAATCACCCCTCCACTTT. Its protein product is CASSLVESPLHF.

The chain has TRBV29-1 and TRBJ2-7, with D unclear. From germline, CDR1 is SQVTM and CDR2 ANQGSEA. Trimming left V 6 bases short and J 0 bases short, with 12 bases between. This CDR3 region has 13 residues. The CDR3 region is CSVHYINSYEQYF. CDR3 sequence (DNA): TGCAGCGTCCATTACATAAACTCCTACGAGCAGTACTTC.

The rearrangement uses TRBV20-1 and TRBJ1-6; D is undetermined. Trimming pared 1 base from V and 9 bases from J, leaving 7 bases between. The CDR3 has 12 residues. Looked up from germline, CDR1 is DFQATT and CDR2 is SNEGSKA (reference sequence). CDR3 residues: CSARVASSPLHF. CDR3 sequence (DNA): TGCAGTGCTAGAGTCGCGAGTTCACCCCTCCACTTT.

This clonotype is labeled as large. The V and J genes are TRBV7-8 and TRBJ2-5; 9 positions match TRBD2. Germline V gene data show CDR1 as SGHVS and CDR2 as FQNEAQ. This CDR3 is 16 amino acids long. V shed 2 bases and J 4 bases; nucleotides not matched to a gene: 8. The CDR3 loop reads CASSLWAGGPGETQYF. The CDR3, as DNA: TGTGCCAGCAGCTTATGGGCGGGGGGGCCCGGAGAGACCCAGTACTTC. Full variable domain (outside the CDR3, taken from reference TRBV7-8 and TRBJ2-5): GAGVSQSPRYKVAKRGQDVALRCDPISGHVSLFWYQQALGQGPEFLTYFQNEAQLDKSGLPSDRFFAERPEGSVSTLKIQRTQQEDSAVYLCASSLWAGGPGETQYFGPGTRLLVL.

This clonotype was observed at least ten times. The rearrangement uses TRBV4-1 and TRBJ1-2, with D maybe TRBD1 (6 bases). CDR3 size: 15 residues. CDR1 is MGHRA and CDR2 is YSYEKL in the germline V gene. Trimming stripped 4 bases from V and 3 bases from J, with 15 bases between. In nucleotides, the CDR3 is TGCGCCAGCAGCCTTTCCCCGGACAGCTACTATGGCTACACCTTC. Its translation is CASSLSPDSYYGYTF.

The J gene is TRBJ1-5, the V gene TRBV2, with a tentative D call TRBD1 (5 bases). Germline V lookup: CDR1 SNHLY, CDR2 FYNNEI. V dropped 6 bases and J dropped 6 bases, with 12 bases sitting between them. This CDR3 comprises 13 residues. The CDR3 DNA follows: TGTGCCAGCAGGGGGGAAGGCGGTCAGCCCCAGCATTTT. This gives the protein CASRGEGGQPQHF.

This clonotype showed up many times. This chain connects TRBV7-6 to TRBJ2-5; the match to TRBD2 covers 15 bases. This CDR3 contains 16 residues. V was clipped by 5 bases and J by 5 bases; unmatched bases: 6. Germline V lookup: CDR1 SGHVS, CDR2 FNYEAQ. The CDR3 spells CASSKGLAGGPETQYF. DNA of the CDR3: TGTGCCAGCAGCAAAGGACTAGCGGGGGGGCCCGAGACCCAGTACTTC.

This clonotype has a count of ten or more. The chain combines TRBV6-1 with TRBJ1-2; D unclear. CDR1 and CDR2 (germline): MNHNS, SASEGT. This CDR3 comprises 15 residues. The V end was cut by 5 bases, the J end by 2 bases, with 15 bases between. The CDR3 protein is CASSIRQIQNYGYTF. CDR3 coding DNA: TGTGCCAGCAGTATCCGGCAGATTCAGAACTATGGCTACACCTTC.

The chain couples TRBV29-1 to TRBJ2-1, with a tentative D call TRBD1 (5 bases). Trimming removed 8 bases at V and 10 bases at J, with 21 bases between. The germline CDR1 and CDR2 sequences are SQVTM and ANQGSEA. The CDR3 has 13 amino acids. The CDR3 sequence: CSSLGHLPREQFF. The CDR3, as DNA: TGCAGCAGTTTGGGGCACTTGCCTCGGGAGCAGTTCTTC.